The source of this T cell receptor (beta chain) is a study of blood T cell repertoires in COVID-19. Study-level background: The study drew acute and convalescent COVID-19 samples from the United States, Italy and Spain.

The table came from immunoSEQ multiplex PCR; TCRdb's copy has only in-frame clones and leaves some out. The data hold more than 200,000 clones, with 85% to 90% observed a single time. Germline V CDR1 and CDR2: WNHNN, SYGVQD (reference sequence). This CDR3 region has 19 residues. The trim removed 2 bases at V and 3 bases at J, leaving 16 bases unmatched. The sample taken for sequencing was PBMCs or T cells enriched from blood (not recorded which). The rearrangement joins TRBV10-1 to TRBJ2-7, with TRBD2 matching 10 bases. The sequence was obtained from a young woman who had recovered from COVID-19. The CDR3 region is CASSEAFSSGSRVFYEQYF. CDR3 sequence (DNA): TGCGCCAGCAGTGAGGCCTTTTCTAGCGGGAGTCGGGTTTTCTACGAGCAGTACTTC.